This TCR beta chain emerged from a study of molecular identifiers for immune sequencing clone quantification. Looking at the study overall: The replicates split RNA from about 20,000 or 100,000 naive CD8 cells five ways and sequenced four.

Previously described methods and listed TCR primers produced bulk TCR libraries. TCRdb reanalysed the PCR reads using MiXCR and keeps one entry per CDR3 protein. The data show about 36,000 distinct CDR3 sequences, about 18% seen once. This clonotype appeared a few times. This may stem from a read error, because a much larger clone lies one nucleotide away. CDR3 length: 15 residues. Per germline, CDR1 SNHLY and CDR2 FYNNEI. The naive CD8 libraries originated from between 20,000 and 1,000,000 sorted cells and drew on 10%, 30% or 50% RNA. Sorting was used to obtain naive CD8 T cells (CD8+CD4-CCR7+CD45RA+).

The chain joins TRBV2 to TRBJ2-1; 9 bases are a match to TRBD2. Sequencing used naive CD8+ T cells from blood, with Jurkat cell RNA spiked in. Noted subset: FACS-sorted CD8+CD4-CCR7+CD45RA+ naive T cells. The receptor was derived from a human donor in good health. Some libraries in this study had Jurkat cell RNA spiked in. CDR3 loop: CAGSALAGRYNEQFF. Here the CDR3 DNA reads TGTGCCGGCAGCGCCCTAGCGGGGCGTTACAATGAGCAGTTCTTC.